The 19 T cell receptor beta chains presented below share a single source sample, sequenced in a study of T-cell memory formation after mild COVID-19. TCRdb re-called the 5' RACE reads with MiXCR, one entry per CDR3 protein. This table holds under 300,000 distinct CDR3 sequences, under 8.5% found once. Sequences were obtained from PBMCs or a T cell subset sorted from them (not recorded which). The receptors were sampled from a man between 18 and 29 years old who had mild COVID-19 (a few samples of this study predate the infection). Cell type and time point are not known.

A word on this clonotype: Its ends do not fully match the called genes, so a read error is possible. The chain is built from TRBV2 and TRBJ1-4; D may be TRBD1 (6 bases). This CDR3 has 13 amino acids. From germline, CDR1 is SNHLY and CDR2 FYNNEI. The CDR3 bases are TGTGCCAGCAGCCCGCAGGGGAGAGAAAAACTGATTTTT. It is translated as CASSPQGREKLIF.

The CDR3: CSAEDGTSGPTDTQYF. In DNA form, the CDR3 reads TGCAGTGCTGAGGACGGGACTAGCGGCCCCACAGATACGCAGTATTTT. This chain connects TRBV20-1 to TRBJ2-3; 11 positions match TRBD2. With 5 bases clipped from V and 2 bases from J, the junction kept 9 bases outside the gene matches. The CDR3 length is 16 residues. Germline V CDR1 and CDR2: DFQATT, SNEGSKA (reference sequence).

This clonotype turned up a few times. The genes are TRBV7-3 and TRBJ2-1; 12 bases fit TRBD1. The CDR3 covers 15 residues. Germline V gives CDR1 SGHTA, CDR2 FQGTGA. The junction had 4 bases not matched to a gene; V was cut back by 3 bases and J by 7 bases. The CDR3 DNA sequence: TGTGCCAGCAGCTTGGGACAGGGGGCAGGGAATGAGCAGTTCTTC. Translation: CASSLGQGAGNEQFF.

The chain uses TRBV12-3 or TRBV12-4 and TRBJ2-3, with D possibly called TRBD1 or TRBD2 (5 bases each). This CDR3 spans 15 amino acids. With 6 bases removed from V and 6 bases from J, the gap between germline ends came to 19 bases. The chain's CDR3 is CASRIRDAPLDTQYF. CDR3 nucleotide sequence: TGTGCCAGCAGGATCCGGGACGCCCCTCTGGATACGCAGTATTTT.

This clonotype showed up many times. This rearrangement joins TRBV15 to TRBJ1-1; tentative D call: TRBD1 (5 bases). The CDR3 runs to 13 residues. V was clipped by 5 bases and J by 4 bases, with 11 bases between them. Germline-derived CDR1 and CDR2 are LNHNV and YYDKDF (reference sequence). The CDR3 DNA follows: TGTGCCACCAGCGCGGGGGGAGGCACTGAAGCTTTCTTT. It yields the protein CATSAGGGTEAFF.

V is TRBV4-3 and J is TRBJ1-1, with TRBD1 as a possible D gene (6 bases). This CDR3 region has 17 residues. The germline gives CDR1 LGHNA, CDR2 YSLEER. The V gene lost 1 base and the J gene lost 0 bases, with 15 bases spanning the gap. The CDR3 loop reads CASSQATDSLMNTEAFF. In DNA, the CDR3 is TGCGCCAGCAGCCAAGCGACGGACAGTCTCATGAACACTGAAGCTTTCTTT.

This clonotype was detected ten times or more. The rearrangement links TRBV5-1 to TRBJ2-7; 8 bases fit TRBD1. The J segment lost 3 bases and the V segment lost 1 base, leaving 6 bases of the junction unmatched. Germline loops: CDR1 SGHRS, CDR2 YFSETQ. The CDR3 runs to 15 residues. The CDR3 nucleotides read TGCGCCAGCAGCTTGTGGACAGGGAACGTCTACGAGCAGTACTTC. As protein: CASSLWTGNVYEQYF.

This sequence joins TRBV11-2 and TRBJ2-5; possibly TRBD2 for D (6 bases). Per the germline V gene, CDR1 is SGHAT and CDR2 is FQNNGV. The CDR3 loop spans 15 amino acids. The V end lost 6 bases, the J end lost 1 base, and 15 bases lay between the germline ends. Here the CDR3 DNA reads TGTGCCAGCAGTTCGGCGGGGAGACTCCAAGAGACCCAGTACTTC. This gives the protein CASSSAGRLQETQYF. Drawing the rest from reference TRBV11-2 and TRBJ2-5, the complete variable domain is EAGVAQSPRYKIIEKRQSVAFWCNPISGHATLYWYQQILGQGPKLLIQFQNNGVVDDSQLPKDRFSAERLKGVDSTLKIQPAKLEDSAVYLCASSSAGRLQETQYFGPGTRLLVL.

In this sample, this clonotype turned up a few times. The chain recombines TRBV7-8 with TRBJ2-5; 9 bases fit TRBD1. CDR3 size: 13 residues. Germline V gives CDR1 SGHVS, CDR2 FQNEAQ. The trim removed 10 bases at V and 2 bases at J, leaving 5 bases unmatched. This chain's CDR3 is CATQTGGQETQYF. The CDR3 DNA sequence: TGTGCCACCCAGACAGGGGGTCAAGAGACCCAGTACTTC.

The rearrangement links TRBV6-6 to TRBJ1-2; 8 bases are a match to TRBD1. Germline V lookup: CDR1 MNHNY, CDR2 SVGAGI (reference sequence). There are 14 residues in the CDR3. The V segment lost 0 bases and the J segment 7 bases; nucleotides outside the gene matches: 4. The CDR3 loop is CASSYSITGGGYTF. CDR3 DNA sequence: TGTGCCAGCAGTTACTCGATCACAGGGGGTGGCTACACCTTC.

The rearrangement uses TRBV2 and TRBJ2-7; D is unresolved. From germline, CDR1 is SNHLY and CDR2 FYNNEI. V was trimmed by 3 bases and J by 5 bases, leaving 11 bases between them. CDR3 size: 13 residues. In nucleotides, the CDR3 is TGTGCCAGCAGTGACTGGGCATCCGACGAGCAGTACGTC. Amino acids: CASSDWASDEQYV.

This clonotype turned up a few times. The chain recombines TRBV12-3 or TRBV12-4 with TRBJ1-1; TRBD1 matches 7 bases. Trimming removed 5 bases from V and 6 bases from J; junction bases left unmatched: 9. CDR3 length: 14 residues. CDR3: CASSPSTGWAEAFF. The CDR3 region has the DNA TGTGCCAGCAGTCCCTCGACAGGGTGGGCTGAAGCTTTCTTT.

CDR3 in amino acids: CASSFTGPGEQYF. The CDR3 DNA is TGTGCCAGCAGCTTTACAGGGCCGGGCGAGCAGTACTTC. The rearrangement uses TRBV7-9 and TRBJ2-7; D might be TRBD1 (6 bases). In germline, CDR1 is SEHNR, CDR2 FQNEAQ (reference sequence). V was cut by 3 bases and J by 6 bases, with 12 bases left in between. CDR3 length: 13 residues.

V and J are TRBV20-1 and TRBJ2-1, with 7 bases that match TRBD1. The J segment lost 4 bases and the V segment lost 2 bases, leaving 11 bases of the junction unmatched. CDR3 length: 16 amino acids. CDR1 DFQATT and CDR2 SNEGSKA come from the germline V gene (reference sequence). CDR3 in amino acids: CSARPRGHRFYNEQFF. CDR3 sequence (DNA): TGCAGTGCTAGACCTAGGGGGCACAGATTTTACAATGAGCAGTTCTTC.

This clonotype has just a few counts. This chain links TRBV9 with TRBJ2-4; a weak D match, TRBD2 (6 bases). Germline CDR1 reads SGDLS; CDR2 reads YYNGEE. CDR3 length equals 15 residues. The V gene lost 2 bases and the J gene lost 4 bases, with 13 bases spanning the gap. The CDR3 coding sequence is TGTGCCAGCAGCGTGGGTGGGCGGGGAAAAAACATTCAGTACTTC. Amino acids: CASSVGGRGKNIQYF. The full variable domain, rest sourced from reference TRBV9 and TRBJ2-4, is DSGVTQTPKHLITATGQRVTLRCSPRSGDLSVYWYQQSLDQGLQFLIQYYNGEERAKGNILERFSAQQFPDLHSELNLSSLELGDSALYFCASSVGGRGKNIQYFGAGTRLSVL.

This clonotype came up a few times. DNA of the CDR3: TGTGCCAACGCCCCGGGCTACGAGCAGTACGTC. Translation: CANAPGYEQYV. The chain has TRBV15 and TRBJ2-7; no clear D gene. The germline V gene has CDR1 LNHNV and CDR2 YYDKDF (reference sequence). V was cut by 10 bases and J by 3 bases, with 10 bases left in between. The length of the CDR3 is 11 residues.

In this sample, this clonotype turned up many times. The chain links TRBV20-1 to TRBJ1-5; TRBD1 aligns across 9 bases. Trimming at V came to 3 bases and at J to 7 bases, leaving 13 bases not matched to a gene. Germline values: CDR1 DFQATT, CDR2 SNEGSKA (reference sequence). The CDR3 consists of 16 residues. In DNA form, the CDR3 reads TGCAGTGCTAGCCTTAGGACAGGGGCAATTCACCAGCCCCAGCATTTT. This translates into CSASLRTGAIHQPQHF.

This clonotype has a handful of counts. The gene calls are TRBV29-1 and TRBJ2-1; 8 bases align to TRBD2. The germline CDR1 and CDR2 sequences are SQVTM and ANQGSEA. The CDR3 has 14 residues. V lost 4 bases and J lost 10; bases outside the gene matches: 12. The chain's CDR3 is CSVVPSGGRDEQFF. The CDR3 DNA sequence: TGCAGCGTTGTCCCAAGCGGGGGACGAGACGAGCAGTTCTTC.

The rearrangement joins TRBV29-1 to TRBJ2-1; D gene ambiguous. Germline assignment: CDR1 SQVTM and CDR2 ANQGSEA. CDR3 size: 12 residues. V was clipped by 4 bases and J by 10 bases, with 14 bases between them. CDR3 residues: CSVGWSTLEQFF. The CDR3 DNA reads as TGCAGCGTTGGTTGGAGCACTCTCGAGCAGTTCTTC.